The sequence of this TCR beta chain was determined in a study of regulatory T cells in long-lasting Graves disease. V lost 0 bases to trimming and J lost 8 bases; unmatched junction nucleotides: 4. The CDR3 contains 15 residues. CDR1 is MNHNY, CDR2 SVGAGI, per germline (reference sequence). The time point: newly diagnosed GD, antithyroid drugs for less than 3 months. PBMCs were the source of the RNA used for TCR sequencing. Both iRepertoire HTBI primers and Arm-PCR of CDR3 regions were used to build the TCR beta libraries. MiXCR, applied by TCRdb to the multiplex PCR reads, yields one record per CDR3 protein. The sample holds hundreds of thousands of distinct CDR3 sequences, approximately 15% seen once. This sample was also put to use in a study of T cells in Graves' hyperthyroidism and ophthalmopathy. That study reports: Model output signaled ophthalmopathy a median approximately 6.2 months ahead of onset.

Specimen: peripheral blood mononuclear cells (PBMCs), collected at new diagnosis, from a patient treated with antithyroid drugs. The receptor comes from a man in his thirties or forties with Graves disease. This chain uses TRBV6-6 with TRBJ2-1; TRBD2 aligns across 10 bases. CDR3 sequence (DNA): TGTGCCAGCAGTTACTCGGGACTAGCGTTTTATGAGCAGTTCTTC. Residues: CASSYSGLAFYEQFF.